This T cell receptor beta chain is drawn from a study of regulatory T cells in long-lasting Graves disease. Study observations and caveats: Between persistent patients, fewer than 3,500 public clonotypes were shared, exceeding the roughly 1,000 shared between new patients.

Time point described: newly diagnosed GD, antithyroid drugs for less than 3 months. RNA extracted from PBMCs served as the sequencing template. Germline loops: CDR1 SGHVS, CDR2 FNYEAQ. The J segment lost 5 bases and the V segment lost 1 base, leaving 5 bases of the junction unmatched. This CDR3 is built from 14 residues. Building of the TCR beta libraries involved iRepertoire HTBI primers and Arm-PCR of CDR3 regions. TCRdb reprocessed the multiplex PCR reads with MiXCR, giving one entry per CDR3 protein. The sample lists 530,000 or so distinct CDR3 sequences; less than 15% were seen once. The table lists this clonotype with a few counts. Its target is unknown. The same data also contributed to another study, on T cells in Graves' hyperthyroidism and ophthalmopathy. That paper notes: Clinical symptoms, serum thyroxine, TRAb, thyroid ultrasound and orbital computed tomography informed diagnoses. A first-round RT-PCR of the TCR CDR3 used the HTBI primer set. In the blood, most expanded thyroid clonotypes above 0.001 appeared as well.

J is TRBJ2-7 and V is TRBV7-6; TRBD1 matches 7 bases. The sample was peripheral blood mononuclear cells (PBMCs), taken at new diagnosis, from a patient treated with antithyroid drugs. The sequence was obtained from a man aged 25-45 years with Graves disease. In nucleotides, the CDR3 is TGTGCCAGCAGCTTAGGGCCAGGGGGTAACGAGCAGTACTTC. Protein product: CASSLGPGGNEQYF.